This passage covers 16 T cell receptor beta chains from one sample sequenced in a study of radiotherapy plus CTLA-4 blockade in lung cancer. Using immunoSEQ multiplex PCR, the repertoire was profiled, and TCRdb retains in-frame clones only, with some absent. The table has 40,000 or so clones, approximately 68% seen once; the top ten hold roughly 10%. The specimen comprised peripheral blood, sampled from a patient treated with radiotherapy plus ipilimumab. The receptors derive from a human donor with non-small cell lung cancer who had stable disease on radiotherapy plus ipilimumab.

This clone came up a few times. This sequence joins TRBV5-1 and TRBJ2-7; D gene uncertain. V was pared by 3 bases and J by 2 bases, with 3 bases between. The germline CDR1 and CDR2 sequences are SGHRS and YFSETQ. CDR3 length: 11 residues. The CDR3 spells CASSSAYEQYF. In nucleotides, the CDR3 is TGCGCCAGCAGCTCCGCCTACGAGCAGTACTTC. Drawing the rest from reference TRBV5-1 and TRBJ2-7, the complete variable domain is KAGVTQTPRYLIKTRGQQVTLSCSPISGHRSVSWYQQTPGQGLQFLFEYFSETQRNKGNFPGRFSGRQFSNSRSEMNVSTLELGDSALYLCASSSAYEQYFGPGTRLTVT.

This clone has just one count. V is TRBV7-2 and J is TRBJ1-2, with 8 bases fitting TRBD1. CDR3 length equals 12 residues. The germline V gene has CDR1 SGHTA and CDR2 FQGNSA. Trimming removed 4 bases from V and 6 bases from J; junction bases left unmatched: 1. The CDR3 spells CASSSGGNGYTF. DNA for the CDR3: TGTGCCAGCAGCTCAGGGGGCAATGGCTACACCTTC. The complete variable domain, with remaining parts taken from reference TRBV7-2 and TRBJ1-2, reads GAGVSQSPSNKVTEKGKDVELRCDPISGHTALYWYRQSLGQGLEFLIYFQGNSAPDKSGLPSDRFSAERTGGSVSTLTIQRTQQEDSAVYLCASSSGGNGYTFGSGTRLTVV.

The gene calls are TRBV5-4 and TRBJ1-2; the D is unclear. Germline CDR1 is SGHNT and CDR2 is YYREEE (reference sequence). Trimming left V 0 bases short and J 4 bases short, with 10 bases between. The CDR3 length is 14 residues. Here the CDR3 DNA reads TGTGCCAGCAGCTTGGAGCGACGGGTCTATGGCTACACCTTC. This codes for CASSLERRVYGYTF.

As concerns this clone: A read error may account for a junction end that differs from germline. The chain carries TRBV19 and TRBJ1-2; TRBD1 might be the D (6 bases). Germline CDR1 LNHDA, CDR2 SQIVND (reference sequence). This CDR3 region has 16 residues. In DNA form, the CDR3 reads TGTGCCAGTAGTGTAGACCTCCTACAGGGAAGGAATGGCTACACCTTC. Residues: CASSVDLLQGRNGYTF.

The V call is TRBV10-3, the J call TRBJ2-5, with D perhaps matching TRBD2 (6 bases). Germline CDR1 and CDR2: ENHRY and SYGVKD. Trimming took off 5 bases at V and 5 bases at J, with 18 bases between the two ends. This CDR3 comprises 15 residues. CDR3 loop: CAISRDSAGWETQYF. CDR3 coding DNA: TGTGCCATCAGTCGGGACTCGGCGGGGTGGGAGACCCAGTACTTC.

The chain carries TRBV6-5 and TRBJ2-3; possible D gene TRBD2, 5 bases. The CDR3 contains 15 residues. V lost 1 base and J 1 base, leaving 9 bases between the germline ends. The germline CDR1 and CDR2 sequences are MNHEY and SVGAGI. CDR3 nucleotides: TGTGCCAGCAGTTACTTCGGGGTTGGCACAGATACGCAGTATTTT. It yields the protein CASSYFGVGTDTQYF.

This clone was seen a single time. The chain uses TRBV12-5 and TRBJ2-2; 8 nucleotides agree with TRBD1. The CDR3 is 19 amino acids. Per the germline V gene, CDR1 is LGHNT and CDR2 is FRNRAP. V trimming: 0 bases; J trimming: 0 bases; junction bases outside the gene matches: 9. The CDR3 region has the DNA TGTGCTAGTGGTTTGGTACTGGATGGCAGGGGGCCGAACACCGGGGAGCTGTTTTTT. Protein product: CASGLVLDGRGPNTGELFF.

The CDR3 region is CASSFRGSAFF. The CDR3 DNA reads TGTGCCAGCAGTTTCAGGGGGTCGGCTTTCTTT. The chain couples TRBV6-6 to TRBJ1-1; 7 bases map to TRBD1. This CDR3 region has 11 residues. V lost 4 bases to trimming and J lost 11 bases; unmatched junction nucleotides: 4. Per the germline V gene, CDR1 is MNHNY and CDR2 is SVGAGI (reference sequence).

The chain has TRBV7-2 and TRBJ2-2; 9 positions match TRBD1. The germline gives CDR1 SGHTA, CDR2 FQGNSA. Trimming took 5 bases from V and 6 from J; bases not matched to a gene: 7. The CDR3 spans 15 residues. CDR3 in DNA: TGTGCCAGCAGCGCACAGGGGGCCCTTTCCGGGGAGCTGTTTTTT. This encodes CASSAQGALSGELFF.

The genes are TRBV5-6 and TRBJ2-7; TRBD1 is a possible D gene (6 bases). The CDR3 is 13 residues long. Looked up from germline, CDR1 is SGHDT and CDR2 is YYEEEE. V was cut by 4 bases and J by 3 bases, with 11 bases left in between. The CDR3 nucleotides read TGTGCCAGCAGCGAGGGACAACTCTACGAGCAGTACTTC. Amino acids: CASSEGQLYEQYF.

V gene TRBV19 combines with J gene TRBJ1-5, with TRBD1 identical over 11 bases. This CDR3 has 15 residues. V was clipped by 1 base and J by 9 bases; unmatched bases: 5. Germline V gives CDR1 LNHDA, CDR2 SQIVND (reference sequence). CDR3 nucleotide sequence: TGTGCCAGTAGTATAGTGGGGACAGGGGGTCGGCCCCAGCATTTT. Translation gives CASSIVGTGGRPQHF.

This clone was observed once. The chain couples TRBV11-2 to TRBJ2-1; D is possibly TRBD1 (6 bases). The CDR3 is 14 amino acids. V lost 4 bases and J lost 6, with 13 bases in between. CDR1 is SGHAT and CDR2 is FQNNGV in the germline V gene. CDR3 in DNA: TGTGCCAGCAGCTCACAGGGATTCGGCAATGAGCAGTTCTTC. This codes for CASSSQGFGNEQFF.

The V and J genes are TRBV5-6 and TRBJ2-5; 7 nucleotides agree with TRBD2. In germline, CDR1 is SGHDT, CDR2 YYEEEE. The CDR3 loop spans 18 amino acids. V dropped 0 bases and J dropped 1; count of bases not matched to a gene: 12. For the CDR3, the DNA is TGTGCCAGCAGCTTGGGGTCGCCGTTTTCGGGGGGCCAAGAGACCCAGTACTTC. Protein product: CASSLGSPFSGGQETQYF.

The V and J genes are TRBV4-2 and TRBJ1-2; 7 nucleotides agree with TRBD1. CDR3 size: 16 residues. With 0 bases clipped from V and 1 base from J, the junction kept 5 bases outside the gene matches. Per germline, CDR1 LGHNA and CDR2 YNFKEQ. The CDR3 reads CASSQEGQSFNYGYTF. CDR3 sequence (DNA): TGTGCCAGCAGCCAAGAGGGACAGAGCTTTAACTATGGCTACACCTTC.

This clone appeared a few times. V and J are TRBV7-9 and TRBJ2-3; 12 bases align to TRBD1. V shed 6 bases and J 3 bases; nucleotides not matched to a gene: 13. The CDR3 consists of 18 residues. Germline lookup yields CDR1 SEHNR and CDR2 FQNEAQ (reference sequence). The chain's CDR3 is CASSTGTGGAQQTDTQYF. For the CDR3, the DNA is TGTGCCAGCAGTACCGGGACAGGGGGCGCCCAGCAGACAGATACGCAGTATTTT.

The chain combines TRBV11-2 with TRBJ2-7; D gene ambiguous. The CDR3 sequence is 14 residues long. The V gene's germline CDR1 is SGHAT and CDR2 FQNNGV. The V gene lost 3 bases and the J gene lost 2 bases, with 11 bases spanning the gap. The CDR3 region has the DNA TGTGCCAGCAGCTTGATGGGCAGTCCCTACGAGCAGTACTTC. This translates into CASSLMGSPYEQYF.